This T cell receptor beta chain was retrieved from a study of OX40 agonist ivuxolimab in advanced cancers. General study findings and limits: Undetermined was the antigen specificity of the expanded peripheral T cells.

Method: immunoSEQ multiplex PCR; TCRdb's copy keeps in-frame clones and lacks some. The table lists 45,000 to 55,000 clones, less than 85% of them singletons. On this clone: The antigen remains unidentified.

V was pared by 7 bases and J by 9 bases, with 10 bases between. The CDR3 length is 11 residues. CDR1 LNHDA and CDR2 SQIVND come from the germline V gene (reference sequence). The sample in question was CD4+ or CD8+ T cells sorted from blood, obtained in a trial of the OX40 agonist ivuxolimab. The gene calls are TRBV19 and TRBJ1-5; D gene unclear. This clonotype was sampled from an adult with an advanced solid tumor such as melanoma, head and neck, liver or kidney cancer. CDR3 residues: CASNNPGPQHF. The CDR3 region has the DNA TGTGCCAGTAACAACCCAGGGCCCCAGCATTTT.